The entry below gives a single T cell receptor beta chain sequence along with its context. Its antigen is unknown. At one boundary the junction diverges from the germline segment, which might be a read error. This sample is drawn from a study of shared clonotypes between healthy human individuals. Study summary: Each donor's CD8 memory used one plate, CD8 naive two, each CD4 subset three.

Donors were healthy HIV-negative adults without recently reported acute infections or vaccinations. Study conclusions and caveats: Among non-shared clonotypes, generation probabilities were lower than among those shared by all four donors.

The germline V gene has CDR1 SEHNR and CDR2 FQNEAQ (reference sequence). There are 12 residues in the CDR3. Generated by immunoSEQ multiplex PCR, the TCRdb table keeps only in-frame clones and is missing some. The sample has around 990,000 clones, approximately 77% seen once. Sequenced input: memory CD4+ T cells from PBMCs. The sample's subset: CD45RA-negative fraction. This receptor was taken from a young man in good health. Some clones in this sample may be carry-over from other donors' samples. This chain links TRBV7-9 with TRBJ1-1; D uncertain. This CDR3 is CASSLGAGDRGF. The CDR3 nucleotides read TGTGCCAGCAGCTTAGGGGCAGGAGACCGCGGTTTT.